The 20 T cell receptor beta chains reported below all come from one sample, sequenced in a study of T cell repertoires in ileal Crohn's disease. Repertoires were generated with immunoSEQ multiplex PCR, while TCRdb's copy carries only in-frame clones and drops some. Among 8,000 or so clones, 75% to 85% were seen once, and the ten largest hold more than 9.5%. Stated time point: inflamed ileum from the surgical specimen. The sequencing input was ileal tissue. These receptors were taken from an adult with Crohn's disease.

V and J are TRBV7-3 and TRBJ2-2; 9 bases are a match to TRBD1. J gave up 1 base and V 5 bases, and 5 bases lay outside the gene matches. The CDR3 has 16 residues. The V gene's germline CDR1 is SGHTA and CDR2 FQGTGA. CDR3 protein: CASSPGQGRNTGELFF. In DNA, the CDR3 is TGTGCCAGCAGCCCCGGACAGGGGAGGAACACCGGGGAGCTGTTTTTT.

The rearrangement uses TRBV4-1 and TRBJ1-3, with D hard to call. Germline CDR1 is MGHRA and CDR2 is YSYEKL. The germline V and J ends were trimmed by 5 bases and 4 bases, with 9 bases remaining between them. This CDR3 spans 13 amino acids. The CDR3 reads CASSVVGGNTIYF. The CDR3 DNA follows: TGCGCCAGCAGCGTGGTGGGGGGAAACACCATATATTTT.

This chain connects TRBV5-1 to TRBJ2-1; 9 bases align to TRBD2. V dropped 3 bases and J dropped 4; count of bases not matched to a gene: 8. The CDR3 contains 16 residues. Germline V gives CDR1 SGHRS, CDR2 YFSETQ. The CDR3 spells CASSWDSSGAYNEQFF. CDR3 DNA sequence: TGCGCCAGCAGCTGGGACTCTAGCGGGGCTTACAATGAGCAGTTCTTC.

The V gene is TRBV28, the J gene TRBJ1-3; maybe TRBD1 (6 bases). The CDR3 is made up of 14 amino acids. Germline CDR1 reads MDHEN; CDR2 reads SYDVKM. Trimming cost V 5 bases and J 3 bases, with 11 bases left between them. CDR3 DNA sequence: TGTGCCAGCAGTCGGAGGGGGGGTGGAAACACCATATATTTT. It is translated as CASSRRGGGNTIYF.

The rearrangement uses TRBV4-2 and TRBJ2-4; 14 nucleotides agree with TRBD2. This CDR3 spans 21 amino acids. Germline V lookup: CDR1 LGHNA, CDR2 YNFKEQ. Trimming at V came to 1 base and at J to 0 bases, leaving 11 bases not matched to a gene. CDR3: CASSQGGGMGLAGVAKNIQYF. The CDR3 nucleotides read TGTGCCAGCAGCCAAGGAGGGGGTATGGGACTAGCGGGAGTAGCCAAAAACATTCAGTACTTC.

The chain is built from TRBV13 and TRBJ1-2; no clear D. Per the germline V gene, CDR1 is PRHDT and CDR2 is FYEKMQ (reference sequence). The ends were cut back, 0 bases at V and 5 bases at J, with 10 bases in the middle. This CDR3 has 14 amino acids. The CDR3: CASSLGAGTYGYTF. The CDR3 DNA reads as TGTGCCAGCAGCTTAGGGGCAGGCACTTATGGCTACACCTTC.

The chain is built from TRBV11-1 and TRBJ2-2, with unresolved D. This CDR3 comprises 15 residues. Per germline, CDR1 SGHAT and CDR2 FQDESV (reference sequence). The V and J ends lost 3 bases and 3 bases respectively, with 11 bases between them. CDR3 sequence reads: CASSLNAADTGELFF. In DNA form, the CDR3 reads TGTGCCAGCAGCTTGAACGCCGCCGACACCGGGGAGCTGTTTTTT.

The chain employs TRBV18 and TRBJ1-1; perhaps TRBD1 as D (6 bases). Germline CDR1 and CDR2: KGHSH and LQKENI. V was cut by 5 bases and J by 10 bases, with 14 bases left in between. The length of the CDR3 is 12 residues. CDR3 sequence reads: CASSAGASRAFF. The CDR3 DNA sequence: TGTGCCAGCTCAGCAGGGGCGTCTCGAGCTTTCTTT. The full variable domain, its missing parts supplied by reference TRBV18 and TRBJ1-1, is NAGVMQNPRHLVRRRGQEARLRCSPMKGHSHVYWYRQLPEEGLKFMVYLQKENIIDESGMPKERFSAEFPKEGPSILRIQQVVRGDSAAYFCASSAGASRAFFGQGTRLTVV.

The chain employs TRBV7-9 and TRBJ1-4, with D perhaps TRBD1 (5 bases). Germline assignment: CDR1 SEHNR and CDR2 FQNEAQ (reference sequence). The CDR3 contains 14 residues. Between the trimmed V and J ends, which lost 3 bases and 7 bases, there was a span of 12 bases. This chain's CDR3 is CASSFRAAAEKLFF. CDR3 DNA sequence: TGTGCCAGCAGCTTCAGGGCTGCCGCTGAAAAACTGTTTTTT.

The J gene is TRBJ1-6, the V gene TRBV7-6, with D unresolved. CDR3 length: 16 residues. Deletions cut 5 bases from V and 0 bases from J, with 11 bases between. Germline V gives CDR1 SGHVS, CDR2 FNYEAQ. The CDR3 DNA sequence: TGTGCCAGCAGCCCAGCCCCTACCTCCTATAATTCACCCCTCCACTTT. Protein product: CASSPAPTSYNSPLHF.

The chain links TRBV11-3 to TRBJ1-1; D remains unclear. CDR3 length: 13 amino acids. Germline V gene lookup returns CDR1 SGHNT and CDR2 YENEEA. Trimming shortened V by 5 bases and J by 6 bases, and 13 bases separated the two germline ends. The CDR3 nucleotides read TGTGCCAGCAGCCCCCGCAGCGGGGCTGAAGCTTTCTTT. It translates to CASSPRSGAEAFF. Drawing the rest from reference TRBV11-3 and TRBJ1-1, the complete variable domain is EAGVVQSPRYKIIEKKQPVAFWCNPISGHNTLYWYLQNLGQGPELLIRYENEEAVDDSQLPKDRFSAERLKGVDSTLKIQPAELGDSAVYLCASSPRSGAEAFFGQGTRLTVV.

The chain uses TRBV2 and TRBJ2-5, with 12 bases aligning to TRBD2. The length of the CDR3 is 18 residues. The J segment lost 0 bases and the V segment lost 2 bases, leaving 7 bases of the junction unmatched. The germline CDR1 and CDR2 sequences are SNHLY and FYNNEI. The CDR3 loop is CASSESTSGGEYQETQYF. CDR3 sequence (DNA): TGTGCCAGCAGTGAATCGACTAGCGGGGGAGAGTACCAAGAGACCCAGTACTTC.

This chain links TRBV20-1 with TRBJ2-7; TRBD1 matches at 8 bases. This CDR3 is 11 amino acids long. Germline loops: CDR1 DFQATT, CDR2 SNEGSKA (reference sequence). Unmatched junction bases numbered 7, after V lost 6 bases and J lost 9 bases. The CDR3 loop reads CSAKDRAGQYF. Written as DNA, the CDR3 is TGCAGTGCAAAGGACAGGGCAGGGCAGTACTTC.

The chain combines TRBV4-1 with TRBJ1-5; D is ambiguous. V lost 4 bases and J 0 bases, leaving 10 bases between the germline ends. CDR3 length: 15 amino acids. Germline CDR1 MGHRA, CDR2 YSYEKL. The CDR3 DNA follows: TGCGCCAGCAGCCTCGGAGCATATAGCAATCAGCCCCAGCATTTT. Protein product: CASSLGAYSNQPQHF.

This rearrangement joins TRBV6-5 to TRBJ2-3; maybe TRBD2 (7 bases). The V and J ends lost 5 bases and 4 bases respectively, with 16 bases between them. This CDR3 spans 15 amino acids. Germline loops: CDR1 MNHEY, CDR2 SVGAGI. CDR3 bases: TGTGCCAGCAGTGTGCGGGGGCAGCAGGCAGATACGCAGTATTTT. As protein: CASSVRGQQADTQYF.

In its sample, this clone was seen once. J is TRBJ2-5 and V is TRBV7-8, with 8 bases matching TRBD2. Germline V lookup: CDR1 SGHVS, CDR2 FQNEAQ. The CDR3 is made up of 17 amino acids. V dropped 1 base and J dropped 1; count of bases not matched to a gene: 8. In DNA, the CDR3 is TGTGCCAGCAGCTTAGACGGTTTAGCGGGAACCCAAGAGACCCAGTACTTC. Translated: CASSLDGLAGTQETQYF.

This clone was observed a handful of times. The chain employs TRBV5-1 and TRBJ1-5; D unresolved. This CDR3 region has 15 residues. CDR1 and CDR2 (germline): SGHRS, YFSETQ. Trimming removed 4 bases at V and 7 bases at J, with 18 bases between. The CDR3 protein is CASSLDSPKGQPQHF. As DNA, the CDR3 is TGCGCCAGCAGCCTGGACTCCCCTAAAGGCCAGCCCCAGCATTTT.

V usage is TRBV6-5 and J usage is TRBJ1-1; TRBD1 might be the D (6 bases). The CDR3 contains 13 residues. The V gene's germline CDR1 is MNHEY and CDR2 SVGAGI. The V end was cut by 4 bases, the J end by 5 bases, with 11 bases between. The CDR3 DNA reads TGTGCCAGCAGTTCCCGAGGGGGTACTGAAGCTTTCTTT. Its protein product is CASSSRGGTEAFF.

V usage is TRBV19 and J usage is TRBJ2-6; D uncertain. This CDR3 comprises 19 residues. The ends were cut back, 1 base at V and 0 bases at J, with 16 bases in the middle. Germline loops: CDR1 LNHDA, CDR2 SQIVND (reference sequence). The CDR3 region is CASSIASFGPNSGANVLTF. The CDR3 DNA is TGTGCCAGTAGTATAGCAAGTTTCGGGCCGAACTCTGGGGCCAACGTCCTGACTTTC. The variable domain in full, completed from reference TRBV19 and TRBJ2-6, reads DGGITQSPKYLFRKEGQNVTLSCEQNLNHDAMYWYRQDPGQGLRLIYYSQIVNDFQKGDIAEGYSVSREKKESFPLTVTSAQKNPTAFYLCASSIASFGPNSGANVLTFGAGSRLTVL.

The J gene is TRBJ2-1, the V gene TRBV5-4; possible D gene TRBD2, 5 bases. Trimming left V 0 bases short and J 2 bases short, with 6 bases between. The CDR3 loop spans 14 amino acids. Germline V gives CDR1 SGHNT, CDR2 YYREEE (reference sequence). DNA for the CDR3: TGTGCCAGCAGCTTGGGAGGGCCCTACAATGAGCAGTTCTTC. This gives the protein CASSLGGPYNEQFF.